A single sample gave rise to the 24 T cell receptor beta chains below, sequenced in a study of neurological immune-mediated disorders. Each CDR3 protein is one row after TCRdb ran MiXCR on the 5' RACE reads. The sample lists under 20,000 distinct CDR3 sequences; around a quarter were seen once. The source material was PBMCs. Source of these receptors: a man aged 50-59 years with HTLV-1-associated myelopathy (HAM/TSP).

The rearrangement uses TRBV4-1 and TRBJ2-7; a possible D gene is TRBD2 (6 bases). This CDR3 has 14 amino acids. V dropped 6 bases and J dropped 7 bases, with 19 bases sitting between them. Germline CDR1 and CDR2: MGHRA and YSYEKL. The CDR3 sequence: CASSLRLGAPEQYF. The CDR3 bases are TGCGCCAGCAGTCTAAGACTAGGGGCCCCGGAGCAGTACTTC.

This clonotype has just a few counts. The chain is built from TRBV7-8 and TRBJ1-5; D may be TRBD1 (6 bases). The V and J ends lost 6 bases and 2 bases respectively, with 29 bases between them. Germline CDR1 and CDR2: SGHVS and FQNEAQ. The CDR3 is made up of 20 amino acids. CDR3 DNA: TGTGCCAGCAGACGCAACTCCGGGCCAGGGGCCGCGGGGGGCAATCAGCCCCAGCATTTT. It is translated as CASRRNSGPGAAGGNQPQHF.

The genes are TRBV10-3 and TRBJ1-5, with D possibly TRBD1 on 5 matching bases. Germline CDR1 is ENHRY and CDR2 is SYGVKD. Trimming left V 8 bases short and J 4 bases short, with 15 bases between. The CDR3 totals 14 residues. CDR3 nucleotides: TGTGCCATCGGGGGTGGTAAACAGAATCAGCCCCAGCATTTT. Encoded protein: CAIGGGKQNQPQHF.

This clonotype showed up just a few times. V gene TRBV7-9 combines with J gene TRBJ2-7; 10 nucleotides align to TRBD2. The CDR3 is 17 amino acids. V trimming: 5 bases; J trimming: 3 bases; junction bases outside the gene matches: 13. The germline gives CDR1 SEHNR, CDR2 FQNEAQ (reference sequence). CDR3: CASSHGNGLAENYEQYF. The CDR3 nucleotides are TGTGCCAGCAGCCATGGGAATGGACTAGCGGAAAACTACGAGCAGTACTTC.

By share of the sample, this clonotype is medium-sized. V usage is TRBV4-2 and J usage is TRBJ1-2; D unresolved. Germline V gives CDR1 LGHNA, CDR2 YNFKEQ. The CDR3 is made up of 14 amino acids. V was cut by 0 bases and J by 5 bases, with 10 bases left in between. Written as DNA, the CDR3 is TGTGCCAGCAGCCAAGATGAAGGCTTATATGGCTACACCTTC. This encodes CASSQDEGLYGYTF.

The chain links TRBV5-6 to TRBJ1-3, with 10 bases lining up with TRBD1. Germline V gene sequence: CDR1 SGHDT, CDR2 YYEEEE. The CDR3 runs 13 residues. The junction had 2 bases not matched to a gene; V was cut back by 9 bases and J by 2 bases. Here the CDR3 DNA reads TGTGCCACTGGACAGGGGGCTGGAAACACCATATATTTT. Encoded protein: CATGQGAGNTIYF.

This chain uses TRBV7-2 with TRBJ1-2; D perhaps matches TRBD1 (5 bases). CDR3 length: 14 residues. In germline, CDR1 is SGHTA, CDR2 FQGNSA. Trimming cost V 3 bases and J 4 bases, with 12 bases left between them. In DNA form, the CDR3 reads TGTGCCAGCAGCTTTTCCAGGGAGAGCTATGGCTACACCTTC. Amino acid sequence: CASSFSRESYGYTF.

The chain recombines TRBV20-1 with TRBJ2-2; 9 bases are shared with TRBD2. Per germline, CDR1 DFQATT and CDR2 SNEGSKA (reference sequence). This CDR3 is 16 amino acids long. V shed 2 bases, J shed 8 bases, and the junction held 12 bases outside the gene matches. The CDR3 bases are TGCAGTGCTAGATCCGGGACTAGCAACCAAAGAGGGGAGCTGTTTTTT. It specifies CSARSGTSNQRGELFF.

The sample holds many counts of this clonotype. V is TRBV5-4 and J is TRBJ2-1; perhaps TRBD1 as D (8 bases). CDR1 is SGHNT and CDR2 is YYREEE in the germline V gene (reference sequence). Deletions cut 4 bases from V and 6 bases from J, with 20 bases between. This CDR3 spans 16 amino acids. The CDR3 bases are TGTGCCAGCAGCCCCACTCCGACAGGGGAGGGCAATGAGCAGTTCTTC. As protein: CASSPTPTGEGNEQFF.

This clonotype was seen many times. V and J are TRBV20-1 and TRBJ2-7; D gene unclear. The CDR3 runs to 14 residues. Germline lookup yields CDR1 DFQATT and CDR2 SNEGSKA (reference sequence). The V and J ends lost 1 base and 3 bases respectively, with 13 bases between them. The CDR3 sequence: CSARAPRHFYEQYF. In DNA form, the CDR3 reads TGCAGTGCTAGAGCCCCCAGACATTTCTACGAGCAGTACTTC.

This sequence joins TRBV5-1 and TRBJ1-3; the D is unclear. Deletions cut 3 bases from V and 5 bases from J, with 15 bases between. The CDR3 contains 15 residues. Germline V gene data show CDR1 as SGHRS and CDR2 as YFSETQ. CDR3 residues: CASSSDGQDRNTIYF. CDR3 coding DNA: TGCGCCAGCAGCTCGGACGGGCAGGATCGAAACACCATATATTTT.

This clonotype is a singleton in its sample. The V call is TRBV5-1, the J call TRBJ2-7; D unclear. This CDR3 is 14 amino acids long. The V gene's germline CDR1 is SGHRS and CDR2 YFSETQ. Trimming pared 4 bases from V and 5 bases from J, leaving 16 bases between. The CDR3 nucleotides read TGCGCCAGCAGCAGTGGACGGGCCCCCCACGAGCAGTACTTC. Residues: CASSSGRAPHEQYF.

A few counts support this clonotype. The chain couples TRBV5-1 to TRBJ2-1, with unresolved D. Germline assignment: CDR1 SGHRS and CDR2 YFSETQ. The ends were cut back, 3 bases at V and 0 bases at J, with 13 bases in the middle. There are 16 residues in the CDR3. In DNA form, the CDR3 reads TGCGCCAGCAGCTCGGCCCAACCGAGCTCCTACAATGAGCAGTTCTTC. As protein: CASSSAQPSSYNEQFF.

The chain couples TRBV6-6 to TRBJ2-1; 9 bases agree with TRBD1. V shed 5 bases and J 3 bases; nucleotides not matched to a gene: 5. Germline V gene lookup returns CDR1 MNHNY and CDR2 SVGAGI (reference sequence). The CDR3 consists of 15 residues. The CDR3: CASSRGQGFYNEQFF. CDR3 sequence (DNA): TGTGCCAGCAGTCGGGGACAGGGCTTCTACAATGAGCAGTTCTTC.

This rearrangement joins TRBV20-1 to TRBJ1-2; tentatively, D is TRBD1 (6 bases). CDR3 length: 14 amino acids. Trimming left V 6 bases short and J 8 bases short, with 22 bases between. Germline V gives CDR1 DFQATT, CDR2 SNEGSKA (reference sequence). In nucleotides, the CDR3 is TGCAGTGCCGGGCCGGGACATCGGGCAGGGGGCTACACCTTC. Its translation is CSAGPGHRAGGYTF.

This clonotype was recorded a few times. The V gene is TRBV5-1, the J gene TRBJ2-1, with 11 bases that match TRBD1. In germline, CDR1 is SGHRS, CDR2 YFSETQ. The V gene end was trimmed by 6 bases and the J gene end by 7 bases; junction bases not matched to a gene: 9. This CDR3 has 15 amino acids. CDR3 DNA sequence: TGCGCCAGCAACCCGGACAGGGGGCGTATAAATGAGCAGTTCTTC. Translating it yields CASNPDRGRINEQFF. The full variable domain, rest sourced from reference TRBV5-1 and TRBJ2-1, is KAGVTQTPRYLIKTRGQQVTLSCSPISGHRSVSWYQQTPGQGLQFLFEYFSETQRNKGNFPGRFSGRQFSNSRSEMNVSTLELGDSALYLCASNPDRGRINEQFFGPGTRLTVL.

This clonotype came up a few times. V and J are TRBV27 and TRBJ1-6, with 8 bases lining up with TRBD1. Germline-derived CDR1 and CDR2 are MNHEY and SMNVEV (reference sequence). The V segment lost 2 bases and the J segment 0 bases; nucleotides outside the gene matches: 6. The CDR3 has 18 residues. This chain's CDR3 is CASSLRDRGSSYNSPLHF. CDR3 sequence (DNA): TGTGCCAGCAGTTTACGAGACAGGGGAAGCTCCTATAATTCACCCCTCCACTTT.

This sequence joins TRBV20-1 and TRBJ1-4; D is possibly TRBD1 (5 bases). V was trimmed by 5 bases and J by 11 bases, leaving 18 bases between them. The germline V gene encodes CDR1 DFQATT and CDR2 SNEGSKA (reference sequence). This CDR3 spans 13 amino acids. The CDR3 loop reads CSAAGGGLGKLFF. Here the CDR3 DNA reads TGCAGTGCTGCGGGGGGGGGACTCGGGAAACTGTTTTTT.

The genes are TRBV18 and TRBJ2-2; D is unresolved. Trimming took 0 bases from V and 3 from J, leaving 8 bases between them. Germline V gene data show CDR1 as KGHSH and CDR2 as LQKENI. The CDR3 has 15 residues. This CDR3 is CASSPPLPYTGELFF. The CDR3 DNA reads TGTGCCAGCTCACCACCGCTTCCATACACCGGGGAGCTGTTTTTT.

This clonotype was observed at least ten times. The chain carries TRBV7-9 and TRBJ1-1, with 8 bases identical to TRBD1. This CDR3 has 14 residues. The germline gives CDR1 SEHNR, CDR2 FQNEAQ (reference sequence). Trimming cost V 5 bases and J 5 bases; bases outside gene matches: 7. The CDR3 DNA follows: TGTGCCAGCAGCCCCCAACAGGGGGGGACTGAAGCTTTCTTT. Amino acids: CASSPQQGGTEAFF.

This clonotype was seen a handful of times. The CDR3 sequence is CASSSRGSHEQYF. The CDR3 nucleotides are TGCGCCAGCAGTTCCCGCGGGTCCCACGAGCAGTACTTC. The V call is TRBV10-1, the J call TRBJ2-7; TRBD2 might be the D (5 bases). This CDR3 spans 13 amino acids. The V gene lost 5 bases and the J gene lost 5 bases, with 13 bases spanning the gap. Per the germline V gene, CDR1 is WNHNN and CDR2 is SYGVQD (reference sequence).

The J gene is TRBJ1-1, the V gene TRBV19; D ambiguous. CDR3 size: 15 residues. Trimming left V 11 bases short and J 1 base short, with 20 bases between. Per germline, CDR1 LNHDA and CDR2 SQIVND (reference sequence). In DNA form, the CDR3 reads TGTGCCGCCCGGATGGGGTCTCGAGCGAACACTGAAGCTTTCTTT. Protein sequence: CAARMGSRANTEAFF.

This clonotype is a singleton in its sample. V usage is TRBV7-9 and J usage is TRBJ2-2; possible D gene TRBD1, 7 bases. The germline gives CDR1 SEHNR, CDR2 FQNEAQ (reference sequence). Trimming pared 5 bases from V and 8 bases from J, leaving 18 bases between. There are 15 residues in the CDR3. The CDR3 sequence is CASSRRQGGTGELFF. The CDR3 DNA sequence: TGTGCCAGCAGCCGAAGACAGGGAGGCACAGGGGAGCTGTTTTTT.

This clonotype was seen only a few times. The V and J genes are TRBV27 and TRBJ2-3, with D possibly matching TRBD2 (7 bases). From germline, CDR1 is MNHEY and CDR2 SMNVEV (reference sequence). The CDR3 is 13 amino acids. V lost 9 bases and J lost 1, with 11 bases in between. The CDR3 is CASKGGGTDTQYF. For the CDR3, the DNA is TGTGCCAGTAAAGGGGGGGGCACAGATACGCAGTATTTT.